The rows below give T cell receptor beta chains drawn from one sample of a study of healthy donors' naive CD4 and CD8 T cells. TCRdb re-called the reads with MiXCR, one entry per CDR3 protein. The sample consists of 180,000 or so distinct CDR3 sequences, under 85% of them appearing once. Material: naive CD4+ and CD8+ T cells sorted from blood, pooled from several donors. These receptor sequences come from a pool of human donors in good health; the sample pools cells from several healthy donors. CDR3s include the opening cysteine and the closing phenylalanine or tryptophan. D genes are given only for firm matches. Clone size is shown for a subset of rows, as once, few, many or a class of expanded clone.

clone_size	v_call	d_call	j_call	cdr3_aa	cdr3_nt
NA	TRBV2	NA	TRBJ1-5	CASSDWVSNQPQHF	TGTGCCAGCAGTGATTGGGTCAGTAATCAGCCCCAGCATTTT
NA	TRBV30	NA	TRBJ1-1	CAWTAEGTEAFF	TGTGCCTGGACCGCGGAAGGCACTGAAGCTTTCTTT
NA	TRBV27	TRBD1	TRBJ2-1	CASSGARDSSYNEQFF	TGTGCCAGCAGTGGGGCCCGGGACAGCTCCTACAATGAGCAGTTCTTC
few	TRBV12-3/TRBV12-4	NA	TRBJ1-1	CASRTVRQTTEAFF	TGTGCCAGCAGGACCGTACGCCAGACAACTGAAGCTTTCTTT
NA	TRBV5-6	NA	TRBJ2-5	CASSYITADQETQYF	TGTGCCAGCAGTTATATAACGGCCGACCAAGAGACCCAGTACTTC
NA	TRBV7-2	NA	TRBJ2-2	CASSLFGVTAGELFF	TGTGCCAGCAGCTTATTTGGGGTAACGGCCGGGGAGCTGTTTTTT
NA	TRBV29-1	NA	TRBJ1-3	CSVEIVTENTIYF	TGCAGCGTTGAGATAGTGACGGAAAACACCATATATTTT
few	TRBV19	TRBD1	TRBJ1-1	CASQQGNGAFF	TGTGCCAGCCAACAGGGGAATGGGGCTTTCTTT
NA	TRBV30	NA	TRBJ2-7	CASEGGHEQYF	TGTGCCAGCGAGGGGGGCCACGAGCAGTACTTC
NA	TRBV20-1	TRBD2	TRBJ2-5	CRAGAGGWETQYF	TGCAGGGCTGGAGCGGGAGGATGGGAGACCCAGTACTTC
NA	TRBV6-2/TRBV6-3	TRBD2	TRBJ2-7	CASSSGPNYEQYF	TGTGCCAGTTCTAGCGGGCCCAACTACGAGCAGTACTTC
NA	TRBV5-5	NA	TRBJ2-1	CASSFVVSRDYNEQFF	TGTGCCAGCAGCTTTGTCGTATCGCGGGACTACAATGAGCAGTTCTTC
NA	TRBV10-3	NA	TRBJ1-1	CAISESNSPNTEAFF	TGTGCCATCAGTGAGTCGAACAGTCCGAACACTGAAGCTTTCTTT
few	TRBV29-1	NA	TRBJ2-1	CSVVGEQFF	TGCAGCGTTGTCGGTGAGCAGTTCTTC
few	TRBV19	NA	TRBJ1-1	CASSTNDEAFF	TGTGCCAGTAGTACAAACGATGAAGCTTTCTTT
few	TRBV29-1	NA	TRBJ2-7	CSVSPRGYEQYF	TGCAGCGTTTCCCCCCGCGGTTACGAGCAGTACTTC
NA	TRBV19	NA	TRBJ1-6	CASSINRDNSPLHF	TGTGCCAGTAGTATAAACAGGGATAATTCACCCCTCCACTTT
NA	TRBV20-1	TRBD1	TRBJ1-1	CSARDNRGDTEAFF	TGCAGTGCTAGGGACAACAGGGGGGACACTGAAGCTTTCTTT
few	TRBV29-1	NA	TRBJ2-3	CSVVTRGDTQYF	TGCAGCGTTGTCACTAGGGGAGATACGCAGTATTTT
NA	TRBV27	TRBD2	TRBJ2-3	CASSLLYRTSGSRGLDTQYF	TGTGCCAGCAGTTTACTTTATCGGACTAGCGGGAGTCGGGGGTTAGATACGCAGTATTTT
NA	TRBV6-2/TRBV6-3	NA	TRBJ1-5	CAGGEGNQPQHF	TGTGCCGGCGGGGAGGGCAATCAGCCCCAGCATTTT
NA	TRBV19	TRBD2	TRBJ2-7	CASNRTRSYEQYF	TGTGCCAGTAATCGGACTAGGTCCTACGAGCAGTACTTC
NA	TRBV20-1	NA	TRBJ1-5	CSARYRDYSNQPQHF	TGCAGTGCTAGATACAGGGATTATAGCAATCAGCCCCAGCATTTT
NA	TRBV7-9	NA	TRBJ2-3	CASSPANTDTQYF	TGTGCCAGCAGCCCAGCCAACACAGATACGCAGTATTTT
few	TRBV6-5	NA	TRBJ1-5	CASSLGPYSNQPQHF	TGTGCCAGCAGTTTGGGTCCTTATAGCAATCAGCCCCAGCATTTT
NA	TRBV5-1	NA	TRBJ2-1	CASSFLTGTENEQFF	TGCGCCAGCAGCTTCTTAACCGGGACTGAAAATGAGCAGTTCTTC
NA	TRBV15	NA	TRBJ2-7	CATSREQFSEQYF	TGTGCCACCAGCAGAGAGCAGTTCTCAGAGCAGTACTTC
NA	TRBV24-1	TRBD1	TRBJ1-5	CATSDFTPGTAGNQPQHF	TGTGCCACCAGTGATTTTACCCCGGGGACAGCTGGAAATCAGCCCCAGCATTTT
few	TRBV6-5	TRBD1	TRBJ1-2	CASRTGGGYGYTF	TGTGCCAGCAGGACAGGGGGCGGTTATGGCTACACCTTC
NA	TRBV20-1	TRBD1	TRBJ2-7	CSAGRQGHYEQYF	TGCAGTGCTGGAAGACAGGGACACTACGAGCAGTACTTC